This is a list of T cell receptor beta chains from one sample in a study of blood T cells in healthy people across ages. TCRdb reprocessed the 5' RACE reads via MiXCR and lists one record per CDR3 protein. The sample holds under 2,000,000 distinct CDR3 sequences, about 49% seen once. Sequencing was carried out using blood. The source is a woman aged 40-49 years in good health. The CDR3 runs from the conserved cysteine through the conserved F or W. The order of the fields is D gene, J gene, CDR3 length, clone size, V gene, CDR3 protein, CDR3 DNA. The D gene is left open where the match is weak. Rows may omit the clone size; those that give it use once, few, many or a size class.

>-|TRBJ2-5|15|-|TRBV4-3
CASSQGAKGRETQYF
TGCGCCAGCAGCCAAGGGGCGAAGGGGCGAGAGACCCAGTACTTC
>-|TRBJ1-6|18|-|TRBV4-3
CASSQDVRIESYNSPLHF
TGCGCCAGCAGCCAAGATGTGAGGATAGAATCCTATAATTCACCCCTCCACTTT
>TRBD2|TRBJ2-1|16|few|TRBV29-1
CSVETDGLAGGNEQFF
TGCAGCGTTGAAACCGACGGACTAGCGGGGGGGAATGAGCAGTTCTTC
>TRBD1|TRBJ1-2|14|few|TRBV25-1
CASSGTGVPYGYTF
TGTGCCAGCAGTGGTACAGGGGTACCCTATGGCTACACCTTC
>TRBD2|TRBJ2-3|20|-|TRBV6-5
CASSYSSVWASGGRTDTQYF
TGTGCCAGCAGTTACTCGAGCGTGTGGGCTAGCGGGGGGCGCACAGATACGCAGTATTTT
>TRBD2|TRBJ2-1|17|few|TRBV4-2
CASSQDRPSGGHNEQFF
TGTGCCAGCAGCCAGGACCGCCCGAGCGGGGGGCACAATGAGCAGTTCTTC
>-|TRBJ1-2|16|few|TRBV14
CASSQEARATDYGYTF
TGTGCCAGCAGCCAAGAAGCCCGGGCCACGGACTATGGCTACACCTTC
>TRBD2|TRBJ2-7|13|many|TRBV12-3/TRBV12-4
CASRHGTTYEQYF
TGTGCCAGCAGACATGGGACTACCTACGAGCAGTACTTC
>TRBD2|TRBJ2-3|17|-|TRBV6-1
CASSGLAGGTLTDTQYF
TGTGCCAGCAGTGGACTAGCGGGGGGCACCCTCACAGATACGCAGTATTTT
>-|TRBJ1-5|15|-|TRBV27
CASSRRSESNQPQHF
TGTGCCAGCAGTCGTCGCAGCGAGAGCAATCAGCCCCAGCATTTT
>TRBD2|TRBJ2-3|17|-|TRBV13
CASSAGLGISLTDTQYF
TGTGCCAGCTCCGCTGGACTAGGGATATCCCTCACAGATACGCAGTATTTT
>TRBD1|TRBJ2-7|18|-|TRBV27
CASRIPGQGLELYYEQYF
TGTGCCAGCAGGATACCGGGACAGGGGTTGGAACTATACTACGAGCAGTACTTC
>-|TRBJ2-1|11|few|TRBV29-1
CSVVGVNEQFF
TGCAGCGTCGTAGGGGTCAATGAGCAGTTCTTC
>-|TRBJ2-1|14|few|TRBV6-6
CASSWRGADNEQFF
TGTGCCAGCAGTTGGAGGGGCGCCGACAATGAGCAGTTCTTC
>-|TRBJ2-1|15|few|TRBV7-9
CASSRERVPENEQFF
TGTGCCAGCAGCCGCGAGCGGGTCCCTGAGAATGAGCAGTTCTTC
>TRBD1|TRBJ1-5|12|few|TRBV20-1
CSAGQGNQPQHF
TGCAGTGCCGGACAGGGAAATCAGCCCCAGCATTTT
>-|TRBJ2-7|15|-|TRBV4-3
CASSQDRSHSYEQYF
TGCGCCAGCAGCCAAGACAGATCTCACTCCTACGAGCAGTACTTC
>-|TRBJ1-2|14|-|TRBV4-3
CAGSQDTTNYGYTF
TGCGCCGGCAGCCAAGACACCACTAACTATGGCTACACCTTC
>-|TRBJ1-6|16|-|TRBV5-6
CASSPREEYYNSPLHF
TGTGCCAGCAGCCCCCGGGAGGAATACTATAATTCACCCCTCCACTTT
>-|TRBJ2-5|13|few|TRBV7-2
CASSSFEAEQGYF
TGTGCCAGCAGCTCCTTTGAGGCGGAACAGGGGTACTTC
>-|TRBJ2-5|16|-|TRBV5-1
CASSLEKGQIQETQYF
TGCGCCAGCAGCTTGGAAAAGGGCCAAATCCAAGAGACCCAGTACTTC
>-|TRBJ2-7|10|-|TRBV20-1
CSASDPEQYF
TGCAGTGCTAGTGATCCCGAGCAGTACTTC
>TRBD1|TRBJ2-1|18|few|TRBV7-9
CASSRGDGTGGLYNEQFF
TGTGCCAGCAGTCGGGGGGACGGGACAGGGGGCTTATACAATGAGCAGTTCTTC
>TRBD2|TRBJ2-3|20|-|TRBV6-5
CASSYSQGSGGSFRTDTQYF
TGTGCCAGCAGTTACTCCCAGGGGAGCGGGGGCTCCTTTAGAACAGATACGCAGTATTTT
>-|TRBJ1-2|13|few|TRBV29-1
CSVVSSRGYGYTF
TGCAGCGTTGTGTCTTCGAGAGGCTATGGCTACACCTTC
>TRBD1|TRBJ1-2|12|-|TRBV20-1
CSAETGLYGYTF
TGCAGTGCTGAGACAGGGCTCTATGGCTACACCTTC
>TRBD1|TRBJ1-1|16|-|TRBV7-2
CASQFTGGAPRTEAFF
TGTGCCAGCCAGTTTACAGGGGGCGCACCGAGGACTGAAGCTTTCTTT
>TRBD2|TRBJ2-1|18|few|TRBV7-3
CASSRTGLRLAGDNEQFF
TGTGCCAGCAGCCGGACAGGACTTCGACTAGCGGGGGACAATGAGCAGTTCTTC
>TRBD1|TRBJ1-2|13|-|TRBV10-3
CAISEATGYGYTF
TGTGCCATCAGTGAGGCGACAGGGTATGGCTACACCTTC
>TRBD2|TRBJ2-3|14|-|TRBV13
CASSRSGGADTQYF
TGTGCCAGCAGCCGTAGCGGGGGGGCGGATACGCAGTATTTT
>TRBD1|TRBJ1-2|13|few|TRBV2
CASRQGGSYGYTF
TGTGCCAGCAGGCAAGGGGGCAGCTATGGCTACACCTTC
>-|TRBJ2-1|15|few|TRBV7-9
CASSLVSPPYNEQFF
TGTGCCAGCAGCTTAGTCTCTCCTCCCTACAATGAGCAGTTCTTC
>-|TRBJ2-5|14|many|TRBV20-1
CSASGRGLQETQYF
TGCAGTGCTAGTGGCAGGGGCCTTCAAGAGACCCAGTACTTC
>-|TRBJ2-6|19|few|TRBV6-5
CASSYSTPRGITGANVLTF
TGTGCCAGCAGTTACTCGACCCCCAGGGGTATCACTGGGGCCAACGTCCTGACTTTC
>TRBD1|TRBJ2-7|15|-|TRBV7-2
CASSPPGQGVYEQYF
TGTGCCAGCAGCCCACCGGGACAGGGGGTCTACGAGCAGTACTTC
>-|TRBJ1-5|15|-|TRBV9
CASSVGSGVGQPQHF
TGTGCCAGCAGCGTAGGTAGCGGGGTCGGACAGCCCCAGCATTTT
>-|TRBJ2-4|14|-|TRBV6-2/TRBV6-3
CASMIHRAYNEQYF
TGTGCCAGCATGATACACCGGGCCTACAATGAGCAGTACTTC
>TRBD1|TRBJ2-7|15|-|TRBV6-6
CASSHGTGASYEQYF
TGTGCCAGCAGTCACGGGACAGGGGCCTCCTACGAGCAGTACTTC
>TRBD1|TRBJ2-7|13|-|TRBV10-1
CASSDRDRATQYF
TGCGCCAGCAGTGACCGGGACAGGGCAACTCAGTACTTC
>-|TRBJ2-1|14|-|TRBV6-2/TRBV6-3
CASRVMGALNEQFF
TGTGCCAGCAGAGTCATGGGCGCGTTGAATGAGCAGTTCTTC
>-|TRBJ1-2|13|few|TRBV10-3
CAISVSQTYGYTF
TGTGCCATCAGTGTGAGCCAGACCTATGGCTACACCTTC
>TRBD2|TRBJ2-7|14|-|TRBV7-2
CASSLRLAGYEQYF
TGTGCCAGCAGCTTAAGACTAGCGGGGTACGAGCAGTACTTC
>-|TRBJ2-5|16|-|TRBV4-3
CASSQDRRGAQETQYF
TGCGCCAGCAGCCAAGACAGGCGTGGCGCTCAAGAGACCCAGTACTTC
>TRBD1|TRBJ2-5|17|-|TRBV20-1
CSARDGAGDSTQETQYF
TGCAGTGCTAGAGATGGGGCCGGGGACAGCACCCAAGAGACCCAGTACTTC
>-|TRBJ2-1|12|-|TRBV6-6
CASSYADNEQFF
TGTGCCAGCAGTTACGCTGACAATGAGCAGTTCTTC
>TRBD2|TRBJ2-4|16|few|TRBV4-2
CASSHEAGGAKNIQYF
TGTGCCAGCAGCCATGAAGCGGGGGGAGCCAAAAACATTCAGTACTTC
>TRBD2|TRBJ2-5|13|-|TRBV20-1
CSAGRLAKETQYF
TGCAGTGCTGGGCGACTAGCGAAAGAGACCCAGTACTTC
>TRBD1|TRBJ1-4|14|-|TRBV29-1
CSANAGGRGEKLFF
TGCAGCGCGAATGCAGGGGGGCGTGGTGAAAAACTGTTTTTT
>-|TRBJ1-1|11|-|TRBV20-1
CSAPDKVTAFF
TGCAGTGCTCCGGACAAGGTAACTGCTTTCTTT
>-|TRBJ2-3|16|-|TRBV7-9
CASRARGQLFTDTQYF
TGTGCCAGCAGGGCTAGGGGTCAGCTCTTCACAGATACGCAGTATTTT
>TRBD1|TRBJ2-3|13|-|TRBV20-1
CSARTGVSNTQYF
TGCAGTGCACGGACAGGGGTGTCGAATACGCAGTATTTT
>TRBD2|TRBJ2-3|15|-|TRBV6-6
CASSWGAGGTDTQYF
TGTGCCAGCAGTTGGGGAGCGGGGGGCACAGATACGCAGTATTTT
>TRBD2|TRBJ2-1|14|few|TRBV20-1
CSALQSGGYNEQFF
TGCAGTGCCCTACAAAGCGGGGGATACAATGAGCAGTTCTTC
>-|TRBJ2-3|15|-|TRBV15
CATSRGRVSTDTQYF
TGTGCCACCAGCAGAGGTCGGGTGAGCACAGATACGCAGTATTTT
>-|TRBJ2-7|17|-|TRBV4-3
CASSQEVSAGLAYEQYF
TGCGCCAGCAGCCAAGAGGTCTCAGCGGGTTTAGCCTACGAGCAGTACTTC